This T cell receptor beta chain was captured in a study of blood T cell repertoires in COVID-19. Study at large: The United States, Italy and Spain supplied acute and convalescent COVID-19 samples.

Here immunoSEQ multiplex PCR was the method, and the copy in TCRdb shows in-frame clones only, minus some. Of fewer than 60,000 clones listed, about 77% are singletons. Deletions cut 5 bases from V and 2 bases from J, with 9 bases between. CDR3 length: 13 amino acids. Germline V gene lookup returns CDR1 SNHLY and CDR2 FYNNEI. The receptor comes from a human donor in a cohort sampled during active COVID-19. The specimen was peripheral blood. The chain combines TRBV2 with TRBJ1-2; D is unresolved. CDR3 protein: CASSPSGNYGYTF. CDR3 nucleotides: TGTGCCAGCAGTCCCTCTGGCAACTATGGCTACACCTTC. Looking up the rest from reference TRBV2 and TRBJ1-2 gives the full variable domain: EPEVTQTPSHQVTQMGQEVILRCVPISNHLYFYWYRQILGQKVEFLVSFYNNEISEKSEIFDDQFSVERPDGSNFTLKIRSTKLEDSAMYFCASSPSGNYGYTFGSGTRLTVV.